The entry below gives a single T cell receptor beta chain sequence along with its context. Antigen unknown. Blood draws occurred at baseline, cycle 4 day 1, and cycle 7 day 1. Data came from immunoSEQ multiplex PCR; TCRdb stores just in-frame clones and leaves some out. Of 55,000 to 65,000 clones listed, roughly 84% are singletons. The source of the sample is a study of OX40 agonist ivuxolimab in advanced cancers. Study information: Dose-escalation subjects each had hepatocellular carcinoma, melanoma, renal cell or head and neck cancer. Three partial responders included one hepatocellular carcinoma patient and two cutaneous melanoma patients. Overall study results and limits: Antigen specificity remained undetermined for the expanded peripheral T cells.

This material consisted of CD4+ or CD8+ T cells sorted from blood, taken in a trial of the OX40 agonist ivuxolimab. The sequence derives from an adult with an advanced solid tumor such as melanoma, head and neck, liver or kidney cancer.

The CDR3 coding sequence is TGTGCCAGCAGCTCTTGGACTAGCCCTACCTACAATGAGCAGTTCTTC. It yields the protein CASSSWTSPTYNEQFF. The chain is built from TRBV11-2 and TRBJ2-1; 8 nucleotides align to TRBD2. Germline lookup yields CDR1 SGHAT and CDR2 FQNNGV. Germline trimming cut 4 bases from V and 2 bases from J; bases unmatched to any gene: 7. CDR3 length: 16 amino acids.